The 12 T cell receptor beta chains below come from one sample, sequenced in a study of T cells in women clearing cervical HPV infection. The protocol was immunoSEQ multiplex PCR, while the TCRdb copy is restricted to in-frame clones and leaves out a portion. Found here are tens of thousands of clones; the top ten clones hold 7.5% to 9.5%. Sequences were obtained from blood buffy coat. These receptors were collected from a woman between 18 and 75 years old with a cervical HPV16 infection that either progressed to CIN3+ or cleared (not recorded which).

As to this clone: The read gets to within 3 residues of the CDR3 end, and the germline J gene fills in the rest. J is TRBJ2-6 and V is TRBV19; 8 positions agree with TRBD1. Trimming took 7 bases from V and 2 from J; bases not matched to a gene: 7. Germline CDR1 and CDR2: LNHDA and SQIVND (reference sequence). The CDR3 length is 16 residues. The CDR3 DNA, read in part, is TGTGCCAGTACCGACAGGGGCACCCCTGGGGCCAACGTC. Its translation is CASTDRGTPGANV. The CDR3 in full is CASTDRGTPGANVLTF.

A word on this clone: The sequence runs out 3 residues before the end of the CDR3; the remainder is reconstructed from the germline J gene. The V and J genes are TRBV5-4 and TRBJ1-3; TRBD1 aligns across 9 bases. Per germline, CDR1 SGHNT and CDR2 YYREEE (reference sequence). The V and J ends lost 4 bases and 0 bases, in that order; junction bases with no gene match: 2. The CDR3 extends over 15 amino acids. The CDR3 DNA, read in part, is TGTGCCAGCAGCACGGACAGGGGCTCTGGAAACACC. Residues: CASSTDRGSGNT. The entire CDR3 is CASSTDRGSGNTIYF.

As for this clone: The read ends 3 residues shy of where the CDR3 ends; the end is completed using the germline J gene. This chain uses TRBV19 with TRBJ2-2; weak D call: TRBD2 (6 bases). V was shortened by 10 bases and J by 4 bases, with 13 bases between the two germline ends. The CDR3 has 13 residues. CDR1 and CDR2 from the germline V gene are LNHDA and SQIVND (reference sequence). The CDR3 reads CAIRTTVTGELFF. The sequenced CDR3 bases are TGTGCCATACGGACTACTGTCACCGGGGAG.

This clone is called medium-sized (0.01 to 0.1%) based on its frequency. The CDR3 end falls 3 residues outside the read, so it is completed with the germline J gene. V gene TRBV20-1 combines with J gene TRBJ2-3; D is possibly TRBD1 (5 bases). The germline V gene encodes CDR1 DFQATT and CDR2 SNEGSKA (reference sequence). Trimming removed 6 bases at V and 0 bases at J, with 13 bases between. There are 14 residues in the CDR3. The CDR3 DNA, read in part, is TGCAGTGCAAGGACACATTCTAGCACAGATACG. Translated: CSARTHSSTDT. The entire CDR3 is CSARTHSSTDTQYF.

In regard to this clone: The sequenced fragment ends 3 residues before the CDR3 boundary, so the rest is inferred from the germline J gene. V is TRBV29-1 and J is TRBJ1-4, with D tentatively TRBD1 (5 bases). Trimming took 4 bases from V and 2 from J, leaving 14 bases between them. This CDR3 has 15 amino acids. The germline CDR1 and CDR2 sequences are SQVTM and ANQGSEA. The DNA read from the CDR3 is TGCAGCGTTGGGGGGGGGATGTCGACTAATGAAAAA. Protein product: CSVGGGMSTNEK. The complete CDR3 sequence is CSVGGGMSTNEKLFF.

Regarding this clone: The observed sequence ends 3 residues before the CDR3 terminus, with the missing tail filled in from the germline J gene. The chain uses TRBV6-2 or TRBV6-3 and TRBJ2-3; 11 nucleotides align to TRBD1. Germline V gene data show CDR1 as MNHEY and CDR2 as SVGEGT. This CDR3 has 14 residues. The sequenced part of the CDR3 DNA is TGTGCCACCGCCGTGGACAGGGGGCATCAGCCG. Protein sequence: CATAVDRGHQP. In full, the CDR3 reads CATAVDRGHQPQYF.

Worth noting for this clone: The sequenced fragment ends 3 residues before the CDR3 boundary, so the rest is inferred from the germline J gene. The chain employs TRBV20-1 and TRBJ1-1, with D possibly being TRBD1 (6 bases). V shed 2 bases and J shed 3 bases, with 10 bases lying between them. This CDR3 spans 13 amino acids. Germline loops: CDR1 DFQATT, CDR2 SNEGSKA (reference sequence). The CDR3 sequence: CSARQAGDTEAFF. The CDR3 DNA, read in part, is TGCAGTGCTAGACAGGCAGGGGACACTGAA.

For this clone: Read coverage stops 3 residues before the CDR3 terminus; the germline J gene supplies the remainder. The chain has TRBV18 and TRBJ2-7, with D possibly matching TRBD1 (6 bases). The CDR3 runs 13 residues. The germline V gene encodes CDR1 KGHSH and CDR2 LQKENI. Trimming left V 6 bases short and J 2 bases short, with 11 bases between. The CDR3 bases that were read are TGTGCCAGCTCCGAAGGACAGACCTACGAG. Translation: CASSEGQTYE. The whole CDR3 protein is CASSEGQTYEQYF.

As concerns this clone: The read ends 3 residues before the CDR3 terminus; that terminus is restored from the germline J gene. V and J are TRBV20-1 and TRBJ2-1, with 8 bases lining up with TRBD2. The CDR3 runs to 14 residues. V shed 1 base, J shed 7 bases, and the junction held 6 bases outside the gene matches. Germline CDR1 reads DFQATT; CDR2 reads SNEGSKA (reference sequence). The CDR3 protein is CSARAGGVGNEQFF. The sequenced CDR3 bases are TGCAGTGCTAGAGCCGGGGGGGTGGGGAATGAG.

On this clone itself: Read sequence stops 3 residues before the CDR3 end, and the germline J gene provides the missing end. This chain connects TRBV5-1 to TRBJ2-7; TRBD2 aligns across 8 bases. Germline V gene sequence: CDR1 SGHRS, CDR2 YFSETQ. This CDR3 is built from 15 residues. V lost 2 bases to trimming and J lost 0 bases; unmatched junction nucleotides: 4. CDR3 DNA (partial): TGCGCCAGCAGCTTCCTTAGCGGGAACTCCTACGAG. Its protein product is CASSFLSGNSYE. The whole CDR3 protein reads CASSFLSGNSYEQYF.

With respect to this clone: With the read ending 3 residues before the CDR3 end, the germline J gene is used to fill in that end. The V gene is TRBV5-6, the J gene TRBJ2-3, with unresolved D. Germline CDR1 SGHDT, CDR2 YYEEEE. Trimming pared 2 bases from V and 0 bases from J, leaving 10 bases between. This CDR3 region has 15 residues. The CDR3 region is CASSLSPSSTDTQYF. The sequenced part of the CDR3 DNA is TGTGCCAGCAGCTTAAGCCCTTCTAGCACAGATACG.

As to this clone: The observed sequence ends 3 residues before the CDR3 terminus, with the missing tail filled in from the germline J gene. This chain uses TRBV6-2 or TRBV6-3 with TRBJ1-2; a weak D match, TRBD1 (5 bases). There are 17 residues in the CDR3. CDR1 and CDR2 from the germline V gene are MNHEY and SVGEGT. The CDR3 sequence is CASRPAGASGSSYDYTF. CDR3 DNA (partial): TGTGCCAGCAGACCCGCCGGGGCTAGCGGCAGCTCCTACGAC.